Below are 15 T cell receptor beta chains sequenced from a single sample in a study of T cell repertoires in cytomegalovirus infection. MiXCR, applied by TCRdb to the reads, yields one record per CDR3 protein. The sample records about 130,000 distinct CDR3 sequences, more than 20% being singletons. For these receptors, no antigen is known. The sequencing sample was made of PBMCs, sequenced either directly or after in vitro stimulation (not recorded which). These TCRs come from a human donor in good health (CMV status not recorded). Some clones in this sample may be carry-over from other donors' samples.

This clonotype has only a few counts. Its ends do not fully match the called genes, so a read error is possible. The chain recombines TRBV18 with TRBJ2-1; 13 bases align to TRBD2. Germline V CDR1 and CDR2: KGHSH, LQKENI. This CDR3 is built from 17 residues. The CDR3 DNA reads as TGTGCCAGCTCACCGACCGTGATAGGACTAGCGGGAGTCGATATCATCTTC. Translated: CASSPTVIGLAGVDIIF.

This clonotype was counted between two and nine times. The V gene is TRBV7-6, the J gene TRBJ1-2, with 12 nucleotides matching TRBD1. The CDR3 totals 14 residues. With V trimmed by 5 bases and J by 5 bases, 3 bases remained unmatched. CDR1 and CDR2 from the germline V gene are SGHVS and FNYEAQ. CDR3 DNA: TGTGCCAGCAGCCCGGGACAGGGGGCTTATGGCTACACCTTC. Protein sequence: CASSPGQGAYGYTF.

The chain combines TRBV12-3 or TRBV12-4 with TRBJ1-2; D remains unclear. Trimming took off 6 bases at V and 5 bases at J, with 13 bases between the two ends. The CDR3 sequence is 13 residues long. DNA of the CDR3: TGTGCCAGCAGCGACGACATTCCGTATGGCTACACCTTC. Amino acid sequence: CASSDDIPYGYTF.

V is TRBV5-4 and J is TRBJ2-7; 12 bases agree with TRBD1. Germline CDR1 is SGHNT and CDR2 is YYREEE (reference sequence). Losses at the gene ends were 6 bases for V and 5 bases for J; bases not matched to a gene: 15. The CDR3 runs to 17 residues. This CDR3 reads CASTWDRGRVARHEQYF. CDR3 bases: TGTGCCAGCACCTGGGACAGGGGGCGGGTAGCGAGACACGAGCAGTACTTC.

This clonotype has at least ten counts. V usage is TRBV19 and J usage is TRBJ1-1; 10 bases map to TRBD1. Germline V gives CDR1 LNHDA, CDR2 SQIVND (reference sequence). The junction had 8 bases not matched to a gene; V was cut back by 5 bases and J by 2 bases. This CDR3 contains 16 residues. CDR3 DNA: TGTGCCAGTAGTGGGGGACAGGGGCTTTCAAACACTGAAGCTTTCTTT. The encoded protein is CASSGGQGLSNTEAFF.

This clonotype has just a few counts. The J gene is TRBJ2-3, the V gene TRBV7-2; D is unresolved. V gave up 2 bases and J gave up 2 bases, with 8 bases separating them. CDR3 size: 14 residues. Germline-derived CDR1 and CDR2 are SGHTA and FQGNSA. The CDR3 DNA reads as TGTGCCAGCAGCTTACTAGTTATCACAGATACGCAGTATTTT. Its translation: CASSLLVITDTQYF.

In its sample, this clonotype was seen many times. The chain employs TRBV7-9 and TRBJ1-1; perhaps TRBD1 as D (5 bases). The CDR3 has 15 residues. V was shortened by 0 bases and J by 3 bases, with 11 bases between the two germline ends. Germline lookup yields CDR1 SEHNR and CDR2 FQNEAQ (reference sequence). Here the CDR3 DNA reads TGTGCCAGCAGCTTAGCTCAGGGCCGGGACACTGAAGCTTTCTTT. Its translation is CASSLAQGRDTEAFF.

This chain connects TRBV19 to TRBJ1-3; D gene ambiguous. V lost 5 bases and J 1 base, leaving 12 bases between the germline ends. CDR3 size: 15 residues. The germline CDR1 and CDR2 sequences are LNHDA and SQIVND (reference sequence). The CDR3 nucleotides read TGTGCCAGTAGTCTCCCCCGCGGATCTGGAAACACCATATATTTT. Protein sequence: CASSLPRGSGNTIYF.

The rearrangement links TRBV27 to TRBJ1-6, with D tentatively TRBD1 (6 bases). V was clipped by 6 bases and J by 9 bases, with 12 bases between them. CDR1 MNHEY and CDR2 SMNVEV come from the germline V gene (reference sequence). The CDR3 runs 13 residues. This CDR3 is CASRPTGRSPLHF. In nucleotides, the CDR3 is TGTGCCAGCAGACCGACAGGCCGTTCACCCCTCCACTTT.

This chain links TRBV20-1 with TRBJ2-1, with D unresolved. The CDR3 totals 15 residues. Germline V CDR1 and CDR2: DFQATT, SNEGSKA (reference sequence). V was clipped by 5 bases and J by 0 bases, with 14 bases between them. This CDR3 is CSAFFRTSSYNEQFF. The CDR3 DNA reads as TGCAGTGCTTTTTTTCGGACGAGCTCCTACAATGAGCAGTTCTTC.

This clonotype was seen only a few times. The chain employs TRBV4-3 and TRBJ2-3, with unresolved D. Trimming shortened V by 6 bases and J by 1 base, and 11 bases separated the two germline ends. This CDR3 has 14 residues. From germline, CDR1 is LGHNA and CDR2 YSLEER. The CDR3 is CASSPRHGTDTQYF. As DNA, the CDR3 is TGCGCCAGCAGTCCAAGACACGGCACAGATACGCAGTATTTT.

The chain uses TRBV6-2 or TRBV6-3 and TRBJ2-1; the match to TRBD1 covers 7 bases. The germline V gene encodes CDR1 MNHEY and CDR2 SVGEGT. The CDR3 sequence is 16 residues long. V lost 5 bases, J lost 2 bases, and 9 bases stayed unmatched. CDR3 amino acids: CASSREGAQTYNEQFF. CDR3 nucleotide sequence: TGTGCCAGCAGTCGAGAGGGGGCTCAAACCTACAATGAGCAGTTCTTC.

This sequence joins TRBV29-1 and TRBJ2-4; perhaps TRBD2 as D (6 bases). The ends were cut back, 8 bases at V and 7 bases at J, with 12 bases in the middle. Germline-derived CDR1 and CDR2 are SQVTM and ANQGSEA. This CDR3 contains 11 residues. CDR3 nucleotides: TGCAGCTTCCGACGGGGGAACATTCAGTACTTC. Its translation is CSFRRGNIQYF.

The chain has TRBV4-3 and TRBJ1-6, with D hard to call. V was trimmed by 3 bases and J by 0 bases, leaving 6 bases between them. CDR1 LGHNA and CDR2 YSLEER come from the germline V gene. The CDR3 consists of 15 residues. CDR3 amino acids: CASSQFISYNSPLHF. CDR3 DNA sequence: TGCGCCAGCAGCCAGTTTATCTCCTATAATTCACCCCTCCACTTT.

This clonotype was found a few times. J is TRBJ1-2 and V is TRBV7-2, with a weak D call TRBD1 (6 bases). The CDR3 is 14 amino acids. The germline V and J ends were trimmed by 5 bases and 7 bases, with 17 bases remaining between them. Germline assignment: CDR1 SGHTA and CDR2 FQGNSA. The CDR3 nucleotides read TGTGCCAGCAGCCGTCAACAGGGAACTCCTGGCTACACCTTC. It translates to CASSRQQGTPGYTF.